This T cell receptor (beta chain) originates from a study of blood T cell repertoires in COVID-19. This clone showed up just once. Some clones are missing from TCRdb's copy, which holds only in-frame ones; the method was immunoSEQ multiplex PCR. The sample includes roughly 50,000 clones, 91% of them seen just once. This CDR3 comprises 14 residues. Germline V gene lookup returns CDR1 LGHDT and CDR2 YNNKEL (reference sequence). V dropped 6 bases and J dropped 8 bases, with 19 bases sitting between them. This TCR was sampled from a woman aged 60-70 years with active or convalescent COVID-19. Sequencing input: peripheral blood. The rearrangement links TRBV3-1 (or the pseudogene TRBV3-2) to TRBJ1-2; no firm D call. Here the CDR3 reads CASREDKKSIGYTF. CDR3 in DNA: TGTGCCAGCAGAGAAGACAAGAAGAGTATAGGCTACACCTTC.